What follows describes a single T cell receptor (beta chain). This clone's antigen is unknown. Spanning cysteine to phenylalanine, the CDR3 consists of 15 amino acids. Nucleotide data are not available. The germline V gene encodes CDR1 SGHDN and CDR2 FVKESK. Each CD8+ T cell subset was flow-sorted in triplicate, and 250,000 to 350,000 cells per subset were placed directly into RLT lysis buffer. To keep memory contaminants out, a stringent definition of naive CD8+ T cells was applied: CD45RO-CCR7+CD27+CD95-. Standard density gradient centrifugation was used to isolate peripheral blood mononuclear cells from buffy coats. A FACSAria III was used to flow-sort naive CXCR3-negative and CXCR3-positive CD8+ T cells. An RNeasy Mini Kit was used to extract total RNA from the sorted cells. The entry originates in a study of CXCR3-negative and CXCR3-positive naive CD8 T cells (dated by TCRdb to about 2019). Regarding the complete study: In total, some 130 million TRB reads were obtained, corresponding to roughly 1.5 +/- 0.3 million reads per library. The diversity and physicochemical repertoire analyses included approximately ten donors pooled from two independent experiments. TRBV-TRBJ cluster analysis included naive subsets from a handful of donors and memory cells from 3 donors. General study outcomes and caveats: Because surface CD5, which is linked to self-reactivity in mice, was comparable between the naive subsets, TCR interaction strength was also inferred from the physicochemical properties of TRB CDR3s. Compared with CXCR3-negative naive cells, CXCR3-positive naive cells had TRB CDR3s with higher hydrophobicity (lower Kidera factor 4), lower energy, and higher strength and volume indices. Comparably high repertoire diversity was found in both naive subsets, whereas much lower repertoire diversity was found in memory CD8+ T cells. TRBV-TRBJ usage was similar between naive CXCR3-negative and CXCR3-positive cells from the same donor, while memory cells showed distinct patterns. Freshly isolated PBMCs were used for most assays because CXCR3 expression partially decreased after cryopreservation.

TCRdb lists the instrument as NextSeq 550. The Human TCR Profiling Kit (MiLaboratory) was used to make UMI-labeled 5' RACE TRB cDNA libraries. cDNA synthesis used the entire amount of extracted RNA, and PCR amplification then used the entire amount of cDNA produced. The libraries were made side by side, with each library going through the same number of PCR cycles. The authors' pipeline ran thus. MIGEC and MiXCR extracted about 50,000 +/- 10,000 unique UMI-labeled TRB cDNA molecules per library, requiring at least two reads per UMI. On average, each library contained 40,000 +/- 10,000 functional in-frame TRB CDR3 nucleotide clonotypes without stop codons. After each sample was downsampled to 5000 UMI-labeled TRB molecules, VDJtools was used to calculate diversity metrics such as normalized Shannon-Wiener and Chao1. For the central five CDR3 residues, VDJtools calculated physicochemical properties weighted by clonotype size, namely interaction energy, strength, volume and Kidera factor 4. Reads reprocessed by TCRdb are summarized as one entry per CDR3 protein sequence, and DNA is absent. These V and J calls originate from TCRdb's pipeline instead of the authors' own analysis. The sample table records 40,000 to 55,000 distinct CDR3 sequences. The leading ten clones occupy approximately 1.4% of the sample.

Input material: naive CXCR3- CD8+ T cells from blood. Reading the label with the study, this specimen's cell subset or site is: CD45RO-CCR7+CD27+CD95- naive CD8+ T cells lacking CXCR3 (TNR3-). The rearranged chain carries TRBV14 and TRBJ2-2. The TCR comes from a human donor in good health. Some clones in this sample may be carry-over from other donors' samples. CDR3 reads: CASSQYVGAPGELFF.